This T cell receptor beta chain stems from a study of CXCR3-negative and CXCR3-positive naive CD8 T cells. This CDR3 is built from 14 residues. The germline V gene encodes CDR1 MNHNY and CDR2 SVGAGI (reference sequence). The study, taken as a whole, reports: Naive cells with CXCR3 showed TRB CDR3s that were more hydrophobic than those in CXCR3-negative naive cells.

UMI-labeled 5' RACE TRB cDNA libraries were prepared from the cells. TCRdb reprocessed the 5' RACE reads, with one entry per CDR3 protein and no DNA. This sample's table has about 70,000 distinct CDR3 sequences. Points on this clonotype: Its antigen is as yet unknown.

Sequencing was performed on naive CXCR3+ CD8+ T cells from blood. Subset given: CD45RO-CCR7+CD27+CD95- naive CD8+ T cells expressing CXCR3 (TNR3+). The TCR originated in a human donor in good health. Some clones in this sample may be carry-over from other donors' samples. V and J are TRBV6-6 and TRBJ2-7; TCRdb selects TRBD2, and the lack of DNA leaves this call unchecked. CDR3 in amino acids: CASTPPDSSYEQYF.